Below are 28 T cell receptor beta chains sequenced from a single sample in a study of blood T cell repertoires in COVID-19. TCRdb keeps only in-frame clones here, not all; method: immunoSEQ multiplex PCR. The sample holds over 200,000 clones, approximately 86% seen once. The sequenced sample consisted of peripheral blood. The receptors come from a man between 40 and 49 years old who had recovered from COVID-19.

The chain couples TRBV5-6 to TRBJ2-1; 10 bases are a match to TRBD2. V was clipped by 0 bases and J by 13 bases; unmatched bases: 10. The CDR3 covers 15 residues. CDR1 is SGHDT and CDR2 is YYEEEE in the germline V gene. The CDR3 reads CASSLVPSGSPYQFF. CDR3 DNA sequence: TGTGCCAGCAGCTTGGTCCCTAGCGGGAGCCCTTACCAGTTCTTC.

V gene TRBV27 combines with J gene TRBJ1-1; 8 bases match TRBD1. V was pared by 10 bases and J by 4 bases, with 14 bases of the junction left unmatched. CDR3 length: 15 amino acids. Germline lookup yields CDR1 MNHEY and CDR2 SMNVEV (reference sequence). The CDR3 loop is CANSLQGERSTEAFF. Written as DNA, the CDR3 is TGTGCCAACAGCCTACAGGGGGAAAGGAGCACTGAAGCTTTCTTT.

The V and J genes are TRBV10-1 and TRBJ1-4; possibly TRBD1 for D (5 bases). The CDR3 totals 13 residues. V was shortened by 6 bases and J by 8 bases, with 13 bases between the two germline ends. Germline V gives CDR1 WNHNN, CDR2 SYGVQD (reference sequence). The CDR3, as DNA: TGCGCCAGCAGGGTCAGGGTTCGGGAAAAACTGTTTTTT. Protein product: CASRVRVREKLFF.

The chain links TRBV11-3 to TRBJ2-1; no reliable D call. The V end lost 1 base, the J end lost 5 bases, and 9 bases lay between the germline ends. This CDR3 is 14 amino acids long. CDR1 is SGHNT, CDR2 YENEEA, per germline. DNA for the CDR3: TGTGCCAGCAGCTTAGGGGCCGGAAACAATGAGCAGTTCTTC. It codes for CASSLGAGNNEQFF.

The chain combines TRBV15 with TRBJ1-5, with a tentative D call TRBD1 (6 bases). Germline V gives CDR1 LNHNV, CDR2 YYDKDF (reference sequence). This CDR3 has 17 amino acids. V was trimmed by 1 base and J by 2 bases, leaving 15 bases between them. This CDR3 is CATSRGGGGSGNQPQHF. DNA of the CDR3: TGTGCCACCAGCAGAGGAGGGGGGGGCTCGGGCAATCAGCCCCAGCATTTT. Supplemented by reference TRBV15 and TRBJ1-5, the full variable domain reads DAMVIQNPRYQVTQFGKPVTLSCSQTLNHNVMYWYQQKSSQAPKLLFHYYDKDFNNEADTPDNFQSRRPNTSFCFLDIRSPGLGDTAMYLCATSRGGGGSGNQPQHFGDGTRLSIL.

The chain employs TRBV5-1 and TRBJ2-3, with 9 bases lining up with TRBD2. Germline V gene sequence: CDR1 SGHRS, CDR2 YFSETQ. The CDR3 spans 17 residues. V lost 2 bases to trimming and J lost 2 bases; unmatched junction nucleotides: 9. CDR3 nucleotides: TGCGCCAGCAGCTTCCAATCCGGGACTAGCACCACAGATACGCAGTATTTT. It is translated as CASSFQSGTSTTDTQYF.

This clone was counted a single time. The chain uses TRBV18 and TRBJ1-5, with D possibly being TRBD1 (6 bases). CDR1 KGHSH and CDR2 LQKENI come from the germline V gene. The CDR3 covers 15 residues. The V gene lost 3 bases and the J gene lost 7 bases, with 16 bases spanning the gap. CDR3 loop: CASSPSGGAYQPQHF. The CDR3 DNA is TGTGCCAGCTCACCGTCGGGGGGCGCTTACCAGCCCCAGCATTTT.

The J gene is TRBJ1-1, the V gene TRBV7-9; D call uncertain. CDR3 length equals 15 residues. V shed 5 bases and J shed 0 bases, with 13 bases lying between them. Germline CDR1 and CDR2: SEHNR and FQNEAQ (reference sequence). Here the CDR3 DNA reads TGTGCCAGCAGCCTCTCGGCGGCGGTGAACACTGAAGCTTTCTTT. This sequence encodes CASSLSAAVNTEAFF.

The chain is built from TRBV27 and TRBJ2-3; 7 bases are a match to TRBD2. The germline gives CDR1 MNHEY, CDR2 SMNVEV (reference sequence). Trimming at V came to 4 bases and at J to 4 bases, leaving 14 bases not matched to a gene. The CDR3 length is 17 residues. The CDR3 protein is CASSSVPTSTGPDTQYF. CDR3 nucleotides: TGTGCCAGCAGTTCCGTCCCGACTAGCACGGGCCCAGATACGCAGTATTTT.

The chain has TRBV6-5 and TRBJ1-5; TRBD1 matches 8 bases. The germline V gene has CDR1 MNHEY and CDR2 SVGAGI. Trimming removed 6 bases from V and 2 bases from J; junction bases left unmatched: 6. This CDR3 contains 15 residues. The CDR3 sequence is CASRSDRVGNQPQHF. DNA for the CDR3: TGTGCCAGCAGATCGGACAGGGTCGGCAATCAGCCCCAGCATTTT.

DNA of the CDR3: TGTGCCAGCAGCCGACTGACCGGGAGCTCCTACAATGAGCAGTTCTTC. This sequence encodes CASSRLTGSSYNEQFF. V and J are TRBV14 and TRBJ2-1; a weak D match, TRBD2 (6 bases). V was pared by 4 bases and J by 0 bases, with 13 bases between. CDR3 length: 16 residues. CDR1 is SGHDN and CDR2 is FVKESK in the germline V gene.

V gene TRBV3-1 (or the pseudogene TRBV3-2) combines with J gene TRBJ2-5; 10 bases align to TRBD2. The CDR3 consists of 16 residues. The germline gives CDR1 LGHDT, CDR2 YNNKEL (reference sequence). The junction had 11 bases not matched to a gene; V was cut back by 3 bases and J by 7 bases. CDR3 sequence: CASSQSVASGSGTQYF. The CDR3 DNA follows: TGTGCCAGCAGCCAGAGCGTGGCTAGCGGGAGTGGGACCCAGTACTTC.

This clone was recorded a few times. The V and J genes are TRBV7-3 and TRBJ2-1; D possibly corresponds to TRBD2 (5 bases). This CDR3 comprises 15 residues. The V gene's germline CDR1 is SGHTA and CDR2 FQGTGA. Deletions cut 2 bases from V and 5 bases from J, with 13 bases between. CDR3: CASSLYAGGHNEQFF. Here the CDR3 DNA reads TGTGCCAGCAGCTTATACGCGGGCGGACACAATGAGCAGTTCTTC.

The chain links TRBV18 to TRBJ2-1; 9 positions match TRBD1. After removal of 2 bases from V and 7 bases from J, the junction contained 9 bases not matched to a gene. Germline CDR1 reads KGHSH; CDR2 reads LQKENI. CDR3 length: 16 amino acids. As DNA, the CDR3 is TGTGCCAGCTCACCAGTTATAGGACAGGGGTGGAATGAGCAGTTCTTC. Its translation: CASSPVIGQGWNEQFF. Looking up the rest from reference TRBV18 and TRBJ2-1 gives the full variable domain: NAGVMQNPRHLVRRRGQEARLRCSPMKGHSHVYWYRQLPEEGLKFMVYLQKENIIDESGMPKERFSAEFPKEGPSILRIQQVVRGDSAAYFCASSPVIGQGWNEQFFGPGTRLTVL.

This clone has only one observation. The gene calls are TRBV7-6 and TRBJ2-7; possibly TRBD1 for D (5 bases). The V end lost 1 base, the J end lost 7 bases, and 11 bases lay between the germline ends. Germline V gives CDR1 SGHVS, CDR2 FNYEAQ. The CDR3 consists of 13 residues. The CDR3 region is CASSLGTSGEQYF. Written as DNA, the CDR3 is TGTGCCAGCAGCTTAGGAACTTCAGGGGAGCAGTACTTC.

CDR3 loop: CASSLVGQAQYF. The CDR3 DNA is TGTGCCAGCAGCTTGGTTGGTCAGGCGCAGTACTTC. The V and J genes are TRBV5-6 and TRBJ2-7; no clear D. The germline CDR1 and CDR2 sequences are SGHDT and YYEEEE. V dropped 0 bases and J dropped 9 bases, with 10 bases sitting between them. The CDR3 loop spans 12 amino acids.

This chain connects TRBV2 to TRBJ2-7, with a weak D call TRBD1 (6 bases). V was shortened by 8 bases and J by 3 bases, with 11 bases between the two germline ends. The CDR3 spans 12 residues. Germline V CDR1 and CDR2: SNHLY, FYNNEI. CDR3 region: CASEGDRYEQYF. The CDR3 region has the DNA TGTGCCAGCGAGGGGGATCGCTACGAGCAGTACTTC. The full variable domain, its missing parts supplied by reference TRBV2 and TRBJ2-7, is EPEVTQTPSHQVTQMGQEVILRCVPISNHLYFYWYRQILGQKVEFLVSFYNNEISEKSEIFDDQFSVERPDGSNFTLKIRSTKLEDSAMYFCASEGDRYEQYFGPGTRLTVT.

The chain links TRBV7-8 to TRBJ2-1, with 8 bases aligning to TRBD2. This CDR3 has 12 amino acids. The V segment lost 5 bases and the J segment 10 bases; nucleotides outside the gene matches: 4. CDR1 SGHVS and CDR2 FQNEAQ come from the germline V gene. CDR3 amino acids: CASSTRLAEQFF. CDR3 sequence (DNA): TGTGCCAGCAGCACCCGACTAGCGGAGCAGTTCTTC.

V and J are TRBV19 and TRBJ1-1, with TRBD1 as a possible D gene (5 bases). V dropped 11 bases and J dropped 5 bases, with 24 bases sitting between them. CDR3 size: 15 residues. Germline loops: CDR1 LNHDA, CDR2 SQIVND (reference sequence). The CDR3 coding sequence is TGTGCCTCCCGGGGGGTTCGGTCGGGAAGGACTGAAGCTTTCTTT. It is translated as CASRGVRSGRTEAFF.

The chain is built from TRBV6-2 or TRBV6-3 and TRBJ2-3; D is unresolved. The CDR3 is 11 amino acids. Trimming took 5 bases from V and 6 from J, leaving 6 bases between them. CDR1 and CDR2 (germline): MNHEY, SVGEGT. This CDR3 is CASSNGDTQYF. CDR3 in DNA: TGTGCCAGCAGTAATGGCGATACGCAGTATTTT.

This chain links TRBV18 with TRBJ1-5; D is perhaps TRBD1 (5 bases). V was trimmed by 6 bases and J by 4 bases, leaving 22 bases between them. Germline CDR1 is KGHSH and CDR2 is LQKENI. The CDR3 covers 17 residues. CDR3 in amino acids: CASSTFRGRGVNQPQHF. The CDR3 region has the DNA TGTGCCAGCTCCACCTTCCGAGGGAGGGGCGTGAATCAGCCCCAGCATTTT.

This chain uses TRBV20-1 with TRBJ1-2; D gene uncertain. The ends were cut back, 5 bases at V and 7 bases at J, with 8 bases in the middle. Germline V gene data show CDR1 as DFQATT and CDR2 as SNEGSKA (reference sequence). The CDR3 has 10 residues. The CDR3 here is CSASTSGYTF. The CDR3 DNA reads as TGCAGTGCTTCAACCAGTGGCTACACCTTC.

J is TRBJ1-5 and V is TRBV19; 7 nucleotides align to TRBD1. Looked up from germline, CDR1 is LNHDA and CDR2 is SQIVND (reference sequence). The V and J ends lost 4 bases and 0 bases, in that order; junction bases with no gene match: 12. This CDR3 is 18 amino acids long. In DNA, the CDR3 is TGTGCCAGTAGTAAGGGGAGACAGGGTACCTATAGCAATCAGCCCCAGCATTTT. Amino acid sequence: CASSKGRQGTYSNQPQHF.

DNA for the CDR3: TGTGCCAGCGGAAACCTGGGACAAGCCTACGAGCAGTACTTC. This encodes CASGNLGQAYEQYF. This chain uses TRBV25-1 with TRBJ2-7; possible D gene TRBD1, 6 bases. Per germline, CDR1 MGHDK and CDR2 SYGVNS. The CDR3 consists of 14 residues. Trimming removed 8 bases from V and 2 bases from J, with 16 bases in between.

This chain connects TRBV6-6 to TRBJ1-1; D remains ambiguous. V was clipped by 4 bases and J by 8 bases, with 17 bases between them. Germline CDR1 is MNHNY and CDR2 is SVGAGI (reference sequence). The CDR3 totals 14 residues. The CDR3 nucleotides are TGTGCCAGCAGTTTCCCCCATCAAATCGGGGAAGCTTTCTTT. Translation: CASSFPHQIGEAFF.

The sample holds one count of this clone. V usage is TRBV11-2 and J usage is TRBJ2-2, with D maybe TRBD1 (5 bases). The CDR3 has 15 amino acids. The germline V and J ends were trimmed by 5 bases and 0 bases, with 10 bases remaining between them. Germline assignment: CDR1 SGHAT and CDR2 FQNNGV. As DNA, the CDR3 is TGTGCCAGCAGCAAGACAGTCACGAACACCGGGGAGCTGTTTTTT. As protein: CASSKTVTNTGELFF.

The gene calls are TRBV6-1 and TRBJ1-2; 8 bases line up with TRBD1. The CDR3 covers 16 residues. V lost 0 bases and J lost 5; bases outside the gene matches: 8. Germline loops: CDR1 MNHNS, CDR2 SASEGT. In nucleotides, the CDR3 is TGTGCCAGCAGTGAAGCGCTGGGACAGGTTAGGTATGGCTACACCTTC. It codes for CASSEALGQVRYGYTF.

The chain recombines TRBV6-2 or TRBV6-3 with TRBJ1-1; 7 bases agree with TRBD1. With 5 bases clipped from V and 2 bases from J, the junction kept 2 bases outside the gene matches. Germline-derived CDR1 and CDR2 are MNHEY and SVGEGT. This CDR3 has 13 amino acids. The chain's CDR3 is CASSGDSNTEAFF. The DNA for the CDR3 is TGTGCCAGCAGTGGGGACAGTAACACTGAAGCTTTCTTT.